The clone carrying this TCR beta chain was seen only a few times. The data were obtained in a study of memory CD4+ T cells and cytomegalovirus serostatus. For the study at large: Donors were healthy Belgian adults, 9 CMV seropositive and under 30 seronegative.

The V gene's germline CDR1 is SGHDT and CDR2 YYEEEE. V lost 0 bases and J 0 bases, leaving 3 bases between the germline ends. The CDR3 length is 14 residues. Single viable CD3+CD4+CD8-CD45RO+ cells were sorted as the memory CD4+ T cells. As originally analysed: Out-of-frame sequences were removed, leaving 2,000,000 or so distinct TCRbeta sequences. Assay: immunoSEQ multiplex PCR; the TCRdb copy retains only in-frame clones and omits some. V and J calls plus clone size are reproduced from that table; the DNA served to infer D and trimming. This sample has 50,000 to 55,000 clones, with just under 80% found just once.

Sample: memory CD4+ T cells from blood. The V and J genes are TRBV5-6 and TRBJ1-4; D is undetermined. The receptor was isolated from an adult in good health and CMV-seronegative. The CDR3 sequence: CASSLGSTNEKLFF. In nucleotides, the CDR3 is TGTGCCAGCAGCTTGGGATCAACTAATGAAAAACTGTTTTTT.